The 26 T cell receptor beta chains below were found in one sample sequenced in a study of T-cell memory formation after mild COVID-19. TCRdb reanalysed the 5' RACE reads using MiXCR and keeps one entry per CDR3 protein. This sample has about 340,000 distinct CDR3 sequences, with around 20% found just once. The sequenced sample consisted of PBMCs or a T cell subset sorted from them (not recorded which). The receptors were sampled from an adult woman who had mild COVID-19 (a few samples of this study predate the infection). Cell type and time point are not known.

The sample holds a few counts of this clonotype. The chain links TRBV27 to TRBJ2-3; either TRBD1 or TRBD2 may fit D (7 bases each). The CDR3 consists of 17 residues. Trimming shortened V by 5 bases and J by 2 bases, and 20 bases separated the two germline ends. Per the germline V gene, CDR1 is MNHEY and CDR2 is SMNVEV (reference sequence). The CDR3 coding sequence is TGTGCCAGCAGTCCGGGGAGGGGGCAGCGACCCACAGATACGCAGTATTTT. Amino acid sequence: CASSPGRGQRPTDTQYF.

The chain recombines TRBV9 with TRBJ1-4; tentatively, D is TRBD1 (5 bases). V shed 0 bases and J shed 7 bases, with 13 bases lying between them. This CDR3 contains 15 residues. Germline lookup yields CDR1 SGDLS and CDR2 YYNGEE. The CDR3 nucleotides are TGTGCCAGCAGCGTAGCTGGCAGGGTGTTTGAAAAACTGTTTTTT. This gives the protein CASSVAGRVFEKLFF.

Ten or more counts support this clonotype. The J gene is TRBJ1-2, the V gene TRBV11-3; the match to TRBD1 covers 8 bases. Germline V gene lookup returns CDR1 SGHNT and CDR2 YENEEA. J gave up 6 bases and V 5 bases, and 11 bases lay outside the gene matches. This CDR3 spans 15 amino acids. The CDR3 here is CASSPREAGGHGYTF. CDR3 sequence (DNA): TGTGCCAGCAGCCCTAGAGAGGCAGGGGGCCATGGCTACACCTTC.

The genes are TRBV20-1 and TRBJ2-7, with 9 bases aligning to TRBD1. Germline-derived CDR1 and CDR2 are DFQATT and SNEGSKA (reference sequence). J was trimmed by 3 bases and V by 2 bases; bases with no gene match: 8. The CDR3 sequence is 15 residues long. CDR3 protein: CSARKKGQGVYEQYF. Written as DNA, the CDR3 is TGCAGTGCTAGAAAGAAGGGACAGGGTGTCTACGAGCAGTACTTC.

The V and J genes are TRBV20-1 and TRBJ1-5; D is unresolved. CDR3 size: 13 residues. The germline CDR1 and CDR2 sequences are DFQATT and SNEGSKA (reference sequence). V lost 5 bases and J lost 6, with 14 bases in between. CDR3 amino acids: CSAPEVAGQPQHF. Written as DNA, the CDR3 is TGCAGTGCTCCCGAGGTCGCAGGTCAGCCCCAGCATTTT.

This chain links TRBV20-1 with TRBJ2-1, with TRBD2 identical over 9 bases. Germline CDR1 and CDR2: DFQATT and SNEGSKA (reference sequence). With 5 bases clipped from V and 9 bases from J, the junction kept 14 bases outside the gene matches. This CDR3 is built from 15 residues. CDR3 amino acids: CSAPRIAGGPGEQFF. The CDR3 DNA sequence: TGCAGTGCTCCCCGCATCGCGGGGGGGCCCGGTGAGCAGTTCTTC.

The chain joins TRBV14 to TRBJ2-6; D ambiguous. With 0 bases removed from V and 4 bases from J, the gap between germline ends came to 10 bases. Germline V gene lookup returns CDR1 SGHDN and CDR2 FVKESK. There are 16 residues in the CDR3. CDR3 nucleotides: TGTGCCAGCAGCCAAGACAGCCTTCGAGGGGCCAACGTCCTGACTTTC. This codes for CASSQDSLRGANVLTF.

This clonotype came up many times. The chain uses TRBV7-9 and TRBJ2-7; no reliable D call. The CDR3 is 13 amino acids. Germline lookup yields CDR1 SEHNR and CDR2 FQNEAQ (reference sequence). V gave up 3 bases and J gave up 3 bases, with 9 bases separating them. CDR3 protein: CASSLPPHYEQYF. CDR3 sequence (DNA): TGTGCCAGCAGCTTGCCGCCCCACTACGAGCAGTACTTC.

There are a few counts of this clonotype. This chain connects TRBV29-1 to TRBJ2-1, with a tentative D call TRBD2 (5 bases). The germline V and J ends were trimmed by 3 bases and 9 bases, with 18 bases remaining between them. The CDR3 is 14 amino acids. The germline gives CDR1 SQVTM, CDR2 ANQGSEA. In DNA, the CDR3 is TGCAGCGTTGAGTGGACTGCCACCCGGGGTGAGCAGTTCTTC. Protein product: CSVEWTATRGEQFF.

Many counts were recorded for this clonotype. The CDR3 nucleotides read TGTGCCAGCAGCCGAGGTGTAACGGGCGAGCAGTACTTC. It encodes CASSRGVTGEQYF. The V and J genes are TRBV7-2 and TRBJ2-7; unclear D gene. In germline, CDR1 is SGHTA, CDR2 FQGNSA. Trimming took off 5 bases at V and 6 bases at J, with 14 bases between the two ends. The CDR3 has 13 amino acids.

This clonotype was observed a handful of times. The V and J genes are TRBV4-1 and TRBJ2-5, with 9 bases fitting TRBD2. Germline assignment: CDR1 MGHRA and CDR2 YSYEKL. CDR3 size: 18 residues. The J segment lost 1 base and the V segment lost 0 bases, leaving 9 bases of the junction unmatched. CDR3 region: CASSQERLAGQPQETQYF. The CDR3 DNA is TGCGCCAGCAGCCAAGAGCGGCTAGCGGGGCAACCCCAAGAGACCCAGTACTTC.

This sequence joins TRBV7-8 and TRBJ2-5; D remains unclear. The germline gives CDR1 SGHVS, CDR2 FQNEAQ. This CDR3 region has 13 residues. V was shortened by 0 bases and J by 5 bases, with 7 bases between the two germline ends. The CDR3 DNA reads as TGTGCCAGCAGCTTAGCCGTCGTGGAGACCCAGTACTTC. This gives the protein CASSLAVVETQYF.

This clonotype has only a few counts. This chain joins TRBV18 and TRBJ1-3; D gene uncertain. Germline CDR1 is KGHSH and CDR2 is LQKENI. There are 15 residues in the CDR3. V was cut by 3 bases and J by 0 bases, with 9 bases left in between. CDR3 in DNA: TGTGCCAGCTCACCTGAGCCGGACTCTGGAAACACCATATATTTT. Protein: CASSPEPDSGNTIYF.

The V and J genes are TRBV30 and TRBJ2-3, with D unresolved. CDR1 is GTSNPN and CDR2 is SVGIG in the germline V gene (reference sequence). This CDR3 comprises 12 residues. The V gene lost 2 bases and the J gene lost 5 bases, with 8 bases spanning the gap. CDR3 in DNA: TGTGCCTGGAGTCGTACTGTAGATACGCAGTATTTT. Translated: CAWSRTVDTQYF.

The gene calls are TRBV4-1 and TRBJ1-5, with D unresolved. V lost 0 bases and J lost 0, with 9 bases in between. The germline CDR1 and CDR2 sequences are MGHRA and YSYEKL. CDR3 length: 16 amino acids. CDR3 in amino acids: CASSQEARHSNQPQHF. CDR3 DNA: TGCGCCAGCAGCCAAGAAGCACGGCATAGCAATCAGCCCCAGCATTTT.

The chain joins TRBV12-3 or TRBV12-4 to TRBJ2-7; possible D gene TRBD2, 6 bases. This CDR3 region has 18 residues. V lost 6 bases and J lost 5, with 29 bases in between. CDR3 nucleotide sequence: TGTGCCAGCAGCCCAGGGCCCAAGGGCGCGGGGCCCGCCGACGAGCAGTACTTC. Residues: CASSPGPKGAGPADEQYF.

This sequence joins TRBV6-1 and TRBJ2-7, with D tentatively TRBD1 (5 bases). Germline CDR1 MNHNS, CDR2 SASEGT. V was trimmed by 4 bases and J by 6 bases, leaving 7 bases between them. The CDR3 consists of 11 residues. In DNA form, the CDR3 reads TGTGCCAGCAGTGTAAGGGGCGAGCAGTACTTC. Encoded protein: CASSVRGEQYF.

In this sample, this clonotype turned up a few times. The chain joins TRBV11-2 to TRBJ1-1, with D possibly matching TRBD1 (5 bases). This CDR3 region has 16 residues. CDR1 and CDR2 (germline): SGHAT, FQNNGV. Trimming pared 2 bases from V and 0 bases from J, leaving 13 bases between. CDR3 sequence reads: CASSLRQRPLNTEAFF. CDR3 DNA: TGTGCCAGCAGCTTACGACAGAGACCCCTGAACACTGAAGCTTTCTTT.

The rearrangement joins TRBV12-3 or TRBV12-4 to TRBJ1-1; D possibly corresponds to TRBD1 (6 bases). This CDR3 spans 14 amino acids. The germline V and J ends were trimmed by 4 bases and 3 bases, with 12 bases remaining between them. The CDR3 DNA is TGTGCCAGCAGTTATAGGGGGAGGGACACTGAAGCTTTCTTT. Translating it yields CASSYRGRDTEAFF.

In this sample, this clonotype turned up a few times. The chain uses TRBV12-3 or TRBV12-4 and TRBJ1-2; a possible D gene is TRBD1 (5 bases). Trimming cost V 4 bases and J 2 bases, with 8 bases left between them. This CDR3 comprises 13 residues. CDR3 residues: CASSSDKNYGYTF. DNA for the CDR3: TGTGCCAGCAGTTCGGACAAAAACTATGGCTACACCTTC.

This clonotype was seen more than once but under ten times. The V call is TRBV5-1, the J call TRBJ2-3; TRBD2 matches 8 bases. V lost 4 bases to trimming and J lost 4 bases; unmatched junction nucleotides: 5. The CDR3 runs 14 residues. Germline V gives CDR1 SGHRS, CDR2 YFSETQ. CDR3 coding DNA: TGCGCCAGCAGCGCGGGAGGAGGGGCAGATACGCAGTATTTT. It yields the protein CASSAGGGADTQYF.

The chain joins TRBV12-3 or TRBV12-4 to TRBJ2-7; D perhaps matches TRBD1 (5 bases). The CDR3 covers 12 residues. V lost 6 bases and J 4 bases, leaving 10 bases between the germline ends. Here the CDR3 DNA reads TGTGCCAGCAGCATGACAGCGTACGAGCAGTACTTC. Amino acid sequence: CASSMTAYEQYF.

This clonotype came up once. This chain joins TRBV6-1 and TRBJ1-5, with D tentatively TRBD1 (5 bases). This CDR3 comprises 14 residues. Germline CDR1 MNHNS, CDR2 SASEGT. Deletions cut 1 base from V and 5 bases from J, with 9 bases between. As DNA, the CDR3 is TGTGCCAGCAGTGAAGGGGGGAGTGATCAGCCCCAGCATTTT. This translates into CASSEGGSDQPQHF.

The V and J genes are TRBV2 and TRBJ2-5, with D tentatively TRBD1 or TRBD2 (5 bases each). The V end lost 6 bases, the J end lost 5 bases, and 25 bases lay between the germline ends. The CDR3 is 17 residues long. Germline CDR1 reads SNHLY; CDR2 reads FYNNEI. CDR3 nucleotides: TGTGCCAGCAGGATCGGCCAACTAGTCCGGGGCATGGAGACCCAGTACTTC. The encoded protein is CASRIGQLVRGMETQYF.

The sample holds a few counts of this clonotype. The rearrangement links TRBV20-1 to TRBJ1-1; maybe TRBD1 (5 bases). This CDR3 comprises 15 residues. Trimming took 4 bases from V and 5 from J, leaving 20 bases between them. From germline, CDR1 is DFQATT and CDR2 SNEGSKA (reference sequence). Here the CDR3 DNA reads TGCAGTGCTAAGGGACGGGAGGGTTTGGAAACTGAAGCTTTCTTT. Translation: CSAKGREGLETEAFF.

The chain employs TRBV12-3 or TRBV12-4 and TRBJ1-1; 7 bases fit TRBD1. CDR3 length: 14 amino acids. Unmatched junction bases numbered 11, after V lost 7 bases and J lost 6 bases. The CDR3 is CASTSRGGAPEAFF. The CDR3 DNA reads TGTGCCAGCACCTCCAGGGGGGGGGCACCTGAAGCTTTCTTT.